The sequence of this TCR beta chain was determined in a study of T cell repertoires and HLA-DP antigens. As concerns this clone: What it recognizes is unknown.

Profiling relied on immunoSEQ multiplex PCR, and the TCRdb table lists in-frame clones only, not all of them. The table has over 100,000 clones, around 92% seen once. Germline lookup yields CDR1 SGHDT and CDR2 YYEEEE. This CDR3 spans 16 amino acids. Trimming shortened V by 6 bases and J by 1 base, and 17 bases separated the two germline ends. This sequence joins TRBV5-6 and TRBJ2-1; TRBD1 or TRBD2 may be the D gene (7 bases each). Sequencing input: CD4+ T cells from PBMCs. The receptor was isolated from a woman aged 18-29 years in good health and CMV-seronegative. CDR3 sequence (DNA): TGTGCCAGCAAACCGGGGGGACAGTTGTCCTACAATGAGCAGTTCTTC. As protein: CASKPGGQLSYNEQFF.